The present T cell receptor (beta chain) was sequenced within a study of identical twins. This CDR3 contains 16 residues. V shed 6 bases, J shed 4 bases, and the junction held 9 bases outside the gene matches. Study conclusions and caveats: Reduced insertions were recorded for abundant cord blood beta clonotypes, with no such pattern in memory repertoires.

TCRdb redid the calling of the 5' RACE reads with MiXCR, one entry per CDR3 protein. The repertoire holds a few hundred thousand distinct CDR3 sequences, roughly 15% seen once, with roughly 0.42% in the top ten. With regard to this clonotype: Its target is unknown.

In addition, the sample was reused for a study of yellow fever vaccine responses in identical twins.

Input material: CD4+ T cells sorted from blood. This sequence joins TRBV12-3 or TRBV12-4 and TRBJ2-3; 11 bases fit TRBD2. This clonotype was obtained from a woman under 30 in good health. The CDR3 DNA reads TGTGCCAGCAGCGACCCTAGCGGGAGGTTTCCAGATACGCAGTATTTT. It specifies CASSDPSGRFPDTQYF.